In this sample, the clone carrying this T cell receptor beta chain turned up a few times. The PCR made use of 60 Vbeta and 13 Jbeta primers. Here immunoSEQ multiplex PCR was the method, and the copy in TCRdb shows in-frame clones only, minus some. Of 100,000 to 150,000 clones listed, about 10% were seen once; the top ten hold approximately 4.5%. This entry is derived from a study of cytomegalovirus exposure and HLA in healthy donors. V shed 5 bases and J 3 bases; nucleotides not matched to a gene: 4. This CDR3 has 15 amino acids. Germline V gene data show CDR1 as MNHEY and CDR2 as SMNVEV (reference sequence).

The chain has TRBV27 and TRBJ2-5, with TRBD2 matching 12 bases. Sequencing was performed on PBMCs. The receptor was derived from a woman aged 18-35 years in good health and CMV-seropositive. The CDR3 DNA reads TGTGCCAGCAGTCACCGACTAGCGGGAGAAGAGACCCAGTACTTC. As protein: CASSHRLAGEETQYF.